The clone carrying this T cell receptor beta chain was seen a single time. The ends lost 2 bases at V and 5 bases at J; junction bases unmatched: 8. Germline V lookup: CDR1 KGHSH, CDR2 LQKENI. There are 15 residues in the CDR3. These data are taken from a study of long-term antiretroviral therapy in people with HIV. At the survey level, the v3.0 immunoSEQ assay was run. The table came from immunoSEQ multiplex PCR; TCRdb's copy has only in-frame clones and leaves some out. The table records approximately 19,000 clones, more than 65% of them present only once. The V gene is TRBV18, the J gene TRBJ1-1; 7 bases agree with TRBD1. The clonotype was recovered from a man between 18 and 29 years old with HIV. Sequencing was performed on unsorted PBMCs, taken at the start of antiretroviral therapy, before treatment. CDR3 sequence reads: CASSPRQGRETEAFF. CDR3 sequence (DNA): TGTGCCAGCTCACCAAGACAGGGCCGGGAAACTGAAGCTTTCTTT.